This TCR beta chain was identified in a study of type 1 and type 2 diabetes patients. Study-level points and caveats: Type 2 diabetes repertoires were more diverse than type 1 diabetes repertoires.

PCR was run on genomic DNA. Multiplex PCR with 30 forward and 13 reverse primers amplified the TCR beta CDR3. TCRdb redid the calling of the multiplex PCR reads with MiXCR, one entry per CDR3 protein. The repertoire consists of fewer than 300,000 distinct CDR3 sequences, with around 50% occurring once and the leading ten covering roughly 15%. This clonotype has only one observation. Its antigen is not known. CDR3 length: 15 amino acids. Looked up from germline, CDR1 is MNHEY and CDR2 is SVGAGI. V was clipped by 6 bases and J by 9 bases; unmatched bases: 9. The specimen was peripheral blood mononuclear cells (PBMCs). The gene calls are TRBV6-5 and TRBJ1-6, with 9 nucleotides matching TRBD1. The TCR sequence derives from a man aged 18 to 30 with type 2 diabetes. CDR3 sequence: CASRPPGQGVSPLHF. CDR3 bases: TGTGCCAGCAGGCCTCCGGGACAGGGAGTTTCACCCCTCCACTTT.